This T cell receptor beta chain was sequenced for a study of T cells in Graves' hyperthyroidism and ophthalmopathy. Study-level findings and limits: Ophthalmopathy got predicted by the model a median approximately 6.4 months before its onset.

CDR1 and CDR2 (germline): DFQATT, SNEGSKA (reference sequence). The trim removed 3 bases at V and 4 bases at J, leaving 5 bases unmatched. The CDR3 consists of 14 residues. To note about this clonotype: Its antigen is currently unknown.

Regions amplified from RNA transcripts were the TCR beta CDR3 regions. HTBI primers drove first-round RT-PCR of the TCR CDR3. TCRdb re-analysed the multiplex PCR reads in MiXCR, keeping a single row per CDR3 protein. The table includes approximately 480,000 distinct CDR3 sequences, around 20% detected once. This chain joins TRBV20-1 and TRBJ2-7, with 11 bases fitting TRBD2. Sample: blood. The TCR sequence derives from a young man with Graves' hyperthyroidism. CDR3 residues: CSARTSGTTYEQYF. DNA for the CDR3: TGCAGTGCTAGGACTAGCGGGACAACTTACGAGCAGTACTTC.